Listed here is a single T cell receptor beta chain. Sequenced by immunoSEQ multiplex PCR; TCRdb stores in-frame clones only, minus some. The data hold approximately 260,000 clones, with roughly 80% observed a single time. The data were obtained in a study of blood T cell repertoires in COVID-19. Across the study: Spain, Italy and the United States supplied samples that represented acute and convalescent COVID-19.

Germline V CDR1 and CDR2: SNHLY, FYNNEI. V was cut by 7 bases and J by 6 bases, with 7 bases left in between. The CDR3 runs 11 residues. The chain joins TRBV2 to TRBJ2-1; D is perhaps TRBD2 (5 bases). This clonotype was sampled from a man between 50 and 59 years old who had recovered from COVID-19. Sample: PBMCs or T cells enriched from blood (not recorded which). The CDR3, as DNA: TGTGCCAGCATGGCGGGCAATGAGCAGTTCTTC. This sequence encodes CASMAGNEQFF.